This entry features one TCR beta chain sequence. The antigen is unknown. These data come from a study of T cell responses to AZD1222 COVID-19 vaccine. Overall study findings and caveats: Among the donors, most were white British and more were female, and clonal diversity was possibly underestimated.

The repertoire was sequenced with immunoSEQ multiplex PCR; TCRdb's copy has only in-frame clones and lacks some. This sample has roughly 54,000 clones; 70% to 90% occur once, and the top ten carry roughly 15%. There are 16 residues in the CDR3. Germline CDR1 and CDR2: MDHEN and SYDVKM. The V gene lost 2 bases and the J gene lost 6 bases, with 14 bases spanning the gap. The sequence came from an adult who received the AZD1222 COVID-19 vaccine. The input for sequencing was peripheral blood, taken 28 days after the second AZD1222 dose. The chain is built from TRBV28 and TRBJ1-6; D is ambiguous. The CDR3 sequence: CASSLVISDGNSPLHF. CDR3 DNA sequence: TGTGCCAGCAGTTTAGTGATCTCGGACGGTAATTCACCCCTCCACTTT.